Listed here are 14 T cell receptor beta chains from one sample, sequenced in a study of blood T cell repertoires in COVID-19 (dated by TCRdb to the early 2020s). Preparation of the library involved the immunoSEQ multiplex PCR assay. TCRdb re-hosts the immuneACCESS table, in-frame sequences only. Its copies lack some clones; in the studies checked, an unresolved V gene accounts for under half of them, and the cause for the rest is not known. The sample records some 220,000 clones, roughly 80% of which are singletons. Jointly, the top ten make up 1.3% of the sample. Sequenced input: PBMCs or T cells enriched from blood (not recorded which). These receptors originate from a woman in her thirties or forties with acute COVID-19.

V and J are TRBV18 and TRBJ2-7; weak D call: TRBD2 (7 bases). Trimming removed 4 bases at V and 1 base at J, with 8 bases between. This CDR3 comprises 13 residues. Germline CDR1 reads KGHSH; CDR2 reads LQKENI. The CDR3 region has the DNA TGTGCCAGCTCACAGGGGGGGTCCTACGAGCAGTACTTC. Amino acids: CASSQGGSYEQYF.

This chain uses TRBV4-2 with TRBJ2-7; a possible D gene is TRBD2 (6 bases). This CDR3 comprises 14 residues. V lost 3 bases and J lost 2, with 11 bases in between. Germline V lookup: CDR1 LGHNA, CDR2 YNFKEQ. The CDR3 DNA reads as TGTGCCAGCAGCCAGGGGCGGGGAACCTACGAGCAGTACTTC. Translated: CASSQGRGTYEQYF.

The chain has TRBV6-5 and TRBJ1-1, with D uncertain. The ends were cut back, 0 bases at V and 4 bases at J, with 15 bases in the middle. Germline values: CDR1 MNHEY, CDR2 SVGAGI. CDR3 length: 16 residues. For the CDR3, the DNA is TGTGCCAGCAGTTACTCCTGGTCAGAACCTGGCACTGAAGCTTTCTTT. Protein product: CASSYSWSEPGTEAFF.

In this sample, this clone turned up a few times. The chain recombines TRBV7-2 with TRBJ1-1, with 10 bases aligning to TRBD1. Germline CDR1 SGHTA, CDR2 FQGNSA. The V segment lost 5 bases and the J segment 11 bases; nucleotides outside the gene matches: 14. CDR3 length: 15 amino acids. The CDR3 loop is CASSPLMGQGKLAFF. The DNA for the CDR3 is TGTGCCAGCAGCCCCTTGATGGGACAGGGGAAGTTGGCTTTCTTT.

The genes are TRBV6-2 or TRBV6-3 and TRBJ1-1; TRBD1 agrees at 7 bases. Trimming removed 5 bases from V and 4 bases from J; junction bases left unmatched: 10. Germline CDR1 MNHEY, CDR2 SVGEGT. The CDR3 loop spans 15 amino acids. Here the CDR3 reads CASSRTGRLSTEAFF. CDR3 coding DNA: TGTGCCAGCAGTCGGACAGGCCGGCTATCCACTGAAGCTTTCTTT.

The CDR3 nucleotides are TGTGCCAGCTCACCGTCGGCACAGGGTGTCTATGGCTACACCTTC. Translated: CASSPSAQGVYGYTF. The J gene is TRBJ1-2, the V gene TRBV18, with a weak D call TRBD1 (6 bases). Trimming stripped 3 bases from V and 4 bases from J, with 15 bases between. The CDR3 totals 15 residues. Germline CDR1 reads KGHSH; CDR2 reads LQKENI.

This rearrangement joins TRBV7-3 to TRBJ2-5, with a possible D match to TRBD2 (6 bases). CDR3 size: 15 residues. V lost 5 bases, J lost 4 bases, and 17 bases lay in between. Germline V CDR1 and CDR2: SGHTA, FQGTGA. The chain's CDR3 is CASSPGLLEGETQYF. The CDR3 DNA follows: TGTGCCAGCAGCCCGGGACTCCTGGAGGGAGAGACCCAGTACTTC. The whole variable domain, filled in from reference TRBV7-3 and TRBJ2-5, reads GAGVSQTPSNKVTEKGKYVELRCDPISGHTALYWYRQSLGQGPEFLIYFQGTGAADDSGLPNDRFFAVRPEGSVSTLKIQRTERGDSAVYLCASSPGLLEGETQYFGPGTRLLVL.

CDR3 region: CASSLGDRGGGGYTF. CDR3 DNA sequence: TGCGCCAGCAGCTTGGGGGACAGGGGTGGAGGTGGCTACACCTTC. The chain carries TRBV5-1 and TRBJ1-2, with TRBD1 identical over 10 bases. The CDR3 is 15 residues long. V was clipped by 0 bases and J by 7 bases; unmatched bases: 6. Germline lookup yields CDR1 SGHRS and CDR2 YFSETQ.

This clone was seen only once. This specimen includes other DNA sequences encoding the same CDR3. CDR3 loop: CASTTSGSTGDEQYF. The CDR3 DNA sequence: TGTGCCAGTACGACTAGCGGGAGTACCGGGGACGAGCAGTACTTC. The chain recombines TRBV19 with TRBJ2-7; 12 bases map to TRBD2. V lost 7 bases, J lost 5 bases, and 9 bases stayed unmatched. The CDR3 runs to 15 residues. Germline CDR1 reads LNHDA; CDR2 reads SQIVND (reference sequence).

The chain has TRBV14 and TRBJ1-2, with TRBD1 as a possible D gene (6 bases). CDR3 length: 15 residues. CDR1 is SGHDN and CDR2 is FVKESK in the germline V gene. Trimming removed 3 bases at V and 2 bases at J, with 13 bases between. CDR3 coding DNA: TGTGCCAGCAGCCACTTGGACAGTTTCAACTATGGCTACACCTTC. It yields the protein CASSHLDSFNYGYTF.

The V and J genes are TRBV6-2 or TRBV6-3 and TRBJ1-2; tentatively, D is TRBD1 (6 bases). V dropped 6 bases and J dropped 4 bases, with 18 bases sitting between them. Germline assignment: CDR1 MNHEY and CDR2 SVGEGT. CDR3 size: 15 residues. In DNA form, the CDR3 reads TGTGCCAGCAGCTTAGGACAGCCCCCCGGCTATGGCTACACCTTC. The encoded protein is CASSLGQPPGYGYTF.

The rearrangement links TRBV4-1 to TRBJ2-5; TRBD2 matches 13 bases. V gave up 6 bases and J gave up 5 bases; unmatched junction bases: 12. CDR3 length: 17 amino acids. Germline V gene sequence: CDR1 MGHRA, CDR2 YSYEKL. The CDR3 DNA is TGCGCCAGCAGACCGCGACTAGCGGGGGGCGGATACGAGACCCAGTACTTC. Protein product: CASRPRLAGGGYETQYF.

The sample holds one count of this clone. The chain is built from TRBV15 and TRBJ2-1; D possibly corresponds to TRBD2 (6 bases). CDR1 is LNHNV and CDR2 is YYDKDF in the germline V gene (reference sequence). V dropped 0 bases and J dropped 5 bases, with 14 bases sitting between them. The CDR3 contains 16 residues. Written as DNA, the CDR3 is TGTGCCACCAGCAGAGAAGGTATAGGAGGGAACAATGAGCAGTTCTTC. This codes for CATSREGIGGNNEQFF.

This clone was seen more than once but under ten times. The chain couples TRBV27 to TRBJ2-1; 7 bases align to TRBD1. Germline CDR1 and CDR2: MNHEY and SMNVEV (reference sequence). The CDR3 is 15 residues long. The V and J ends lost 4 bases and 8 bases, in that order; junction bases with no gene match: 11. The CDR3 loop is CASSSPNRGVDEQFF. CDR3 sequence (DNA): TGTGCCAGCAGTTCCCCTAACAGGGGAGTCGATGAGCAGTTCTTC.